A selection of T cell receptor beta chains follows, all from one sample in a study of identical twins. TCRdb passed the 5' RACE reads through MiXCR, listing each CDR3 protein once. The data contain approximately 700,000 distinct CDR3 sequences, roughly 6.2% of them seen just once; the ten biggest clones take up 1.5% to 2%. Sequencing used naive T cells sorted from blood. Receptor source: a man younger than 30 in good health. Both conserved end residues are part of each CDR3. The D gene is left open where the match is weak. Size tells how often a clone was seen (once, few, many) or the class of an expanded clone, and some rows leave it out.

V gene,clone size,J gene,D gene,CDR3 DNA,CDR3 protein
TRBV12-3/TRBV12-4,many,TRBJ2-5,NA,TGTGCCAGCCTCACGTCGCCACAAGAGACCCAGTACTTC,CASLTSPQETQYF
TRBV7-2,NA,TRBJ2-1,NA,TGTGCCAGCAATCGGGGGCAGGAGAGTAGGAATGAGCAGTTCTTC,CASNRGQESRNEQFF
TRBV10-3,many,TRBJ2-1,NA,TGTGCCATCAGTGAATTTAATAGCGCACTATCCAACAATGAGCAGTTCTTC,CAISEFNSALSNNEQFF
TRBV15,few,TRBJ2-7,TRBD2,TGTGCCACCAGCAGCGGAACCGGGACTAGCGGCGAGCAGTACTTC,CATSSGTGTSGEQYF
TRBV29-1,few,TRBJ2-7,NA,TGCAGCGTTGGGCCCCCGTTGACCTTC,CSVGPPLTF
TRBV7-9,few,TRBJ1-2,NA,TGTGCCAGCAGCTCGGAGACTAACTATGGCTACACCTTC,CASSSETNYGYTF
TRBV12-3/TRBV12-4,many,TRBJ2-1,TRBD2,TGTGCCAGCAGTTGGGGACTAGCGGGAGGGCCGGTTGAGCAGTTCTTC,CASSWGLAGGPVEQFF
TRBV10-3,NA,TRBJ1-2,NA,TGTGCCATCAGTGAGACGGGCCTACCTCGGGGCTATGGCTACACCTTC,CAISETGLPRGYGYTF
TRBV2,few,TRBJ2-1,NA,TGTGCCAGCCGACAGGACGGAGAGCAGTTCTTC,CASRQDGEQFF
TRBV6-1,NA,TRBJ2-7,TRBD1,TGTGCCACCAGACAGGGGGCCACCTCCTACGAGCAGTACTTC,CATRQGATSYEQYF
TRBV18,few,TRBJ2-6,TRBD1,TGTGCCAGCTCACCACGAGTCAACAGGGGGGACTCTGGGGCCAACGTCCTGACTTTC,CASSPRVNRGDSGANVLTF
TRBV6-1,many,TRBJ2-3,NA,TGTGCCAGCAGTCGGGTCTGGGGCGGAAGCACAGATACGCAGTATTTT,CASSRVWGGSTDTQYF
TRBV12-3/TRBV12-4,many,TRBJ2-3,NA,TGTGCCAGCAGTTTTCTTCCGGGAGGCACAGATACGCAGTATTTT,CASSFLPGGTDTQYF
TRBV27,few,TRBJ1-5,NA,TGTGCCAGCAGAGGGGAAAGCAGCAATCAGCCCCAGCATTTT,CASRGESSNQPQHF
TRBV5-1,many,TRBJ2-1,NA,TGCGCCAGCAGATTCCCCCGGGATTACCCGGACAATGAGCAGTTCTTC,CASRFPRDYPDNEQFF
TRBV5-1,NA,TRBJ2-2,NA,TGCGCCAGCAGCCCCGTGGGGGTGAACACCGGGGAGCTGTTTTTT,CASSPVGVNTGELFF
TRBV4-2,many,TRBJ2-2,TRBD1,TGTGCCAGCAGCCAGGTCCCGGGACAGGGGGCCGGGGAGCTGTTTTTT,CASSQVPGQGAGELFF
TRBV4-3,many,TRBJ2-7,NA,TGCGCCAGCAGCCAGGAGGAGGGGTCCTTCTACGAGCAGTACTTC,CASSQEEGSFYEQYF
TRBV7-8,few,TRBJ1-5,TRBD1,TGTGCCAGCAGCCGCGGACAGGGGACGCAGCCCCAGCATTTT,CASSRGQGTQPQHF
TRBV6-2/TRBV6-3,many,TRBJ2-3,NA,TGTGCCAGCAGTTTTGGGCCGGAGGTCACAGATACGCAGTATTTT,CASSFGPEVTDTQYF
TRBV11-2,many,TRBJ2-7,NA,TGTGCCAGCAGCATGGACAGTTCCGAGCAGTACTTC,CASSMDSSEQYF
TRBV12-5,few,TRBJ1-4,NA,TGTGCTAGTGGTGCCTACAGGGAACTGTTTTTT,CASGAYRELFF